Sequencing of this T cell receptor (beta chain) was carried out in a study of vaccination and CD4 T cells after COVID-19. Oncomine TCR Beta short-read sequencing was applied to DNA from cultured CD4+ T cells. Genomic DNA was extracted from cultured CD4+ T cells. TCRdb redid the calling of the PCR reads with MiXCR, one entry per CDR3 protein. The table lists around 15,000 distinct CDR3 sequences, roughly 50% of them singletons. Regarding this clonotype: Antigen: not known.

Noted treatment: roughly ten-day PBMC culture with coronavirus spike peptide pools or control peptides (ViraFEST assay). Antigen-specific T cells were expanded with peptide pools by ViraFEST, and TCRs were then sequenced. IL-2 at about 9.3 IU/ml and peptide pools at 9 to 10 ug/ml were added to PBMCs cultured at over 1.5 million per well. This sequence was found in a human donor who had recovered from COVID-19. The sequencing used CD4+ T cells from blood, cultured in vitro, collected before SARS-CoV-2 vaccination.

For the CDR3, the DNA is TGCAGTGCTGGTACAGGGGCGTCCACAGATACGCAGTATTTT. This encodes CSAGTGASTDTQYF. The genes are TRBV20-1 and TRBJ2-3, with TRBD1 matching 7 bases. J lost 2 bases, V lost 5 bases, and 7 bases had no gene match. CDR1 DFQATT and CDR2 SNEGSKA come from the germline V gene (reference sequence). The CDR3 runs 14 residues.